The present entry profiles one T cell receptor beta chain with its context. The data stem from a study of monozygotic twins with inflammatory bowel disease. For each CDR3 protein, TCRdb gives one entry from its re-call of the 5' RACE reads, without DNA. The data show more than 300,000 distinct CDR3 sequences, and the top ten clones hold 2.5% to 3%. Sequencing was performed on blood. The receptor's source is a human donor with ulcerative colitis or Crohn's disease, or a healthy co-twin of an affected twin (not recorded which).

The CDR3 spells CASSLVQGYSPLHF. The V call is TRBV5-1, the J call TRBJ1-6. Germline V CDR1 and CDR2: SGHRS, YFSETQ. The CDR3 is made up of 14 amino acids.